This is a list of T cell receptor beta chains from one sample in a study of cytomegalovirus exposure and HLA in healthy donors. TCRdb's copy holds only in-frame clones and misses some; the assay was immunoSEQ multiplex PCR. Of around 150,000 clones listed, roughly 73% are singletons. The sample consisted of PBMCs. All receptors come from a man between 18 and 29 years old in good health and CMV-seropositive. The CDR3 runs from the conserved cysteine through the conserved F or W. A D gene is named only where the DNA matches it firmly. Expanded clones get a size class; other rows say once, few or many, or leave the size out.

TRBJ2-3	NA	TRBD2	TRBV7-2	TGTGCCAGCAGCTACGGACTAGCGGGAGGCACAGATACGCAGTATTTT	CASSYGLAGGTDTQYF
TRBJ2-3	NA	TRBD2	TRBV7-8	TGTGCCAGCAGCACCGGACTAGGGAGTATAAAGTATTTT	CASSTGLGSIKYF
TRBJ2-1	NA	NA	TRBV11-2	TGTGCCAGCAGCTTAGGAGTCTACGGTGGCTCCTACAATGAGCAGTTCTTC	CASSLGVYGGSYNEQFF
TRBJ2-2	NA	TRBD2	TRBV6-4	TGTGCCAGCAGTGACTCAGAGCTAGCGGGAGACCGAGACACCGGGGAGCTGTTTTTT	CASSDSELAGDRDTGELFF
TRBJ2-1	NA	TRBD2	TRBV11-2	TGTGCCAGCAGTACTTTGGGAACAGCGGGAAGCTCCTACAATGAGCAGTTCTTC	CASSTLGTAGSSYNEQFF
TRBJ2-7	NA	TRBD1	TRBV29-1	TGCAGCGTTGAAGGATATCCGACAGGGTCCTACGAGCAGTACTTC	CSVEGYPTGSYEQYF
TRBJ2-5	NA	NA	TRBV28	TGTGCCAGCAGGTCCCCGAACAGGGTATTTGAGGAGACCCAGTACTTC	CASRSPNRVFEETQYF
TRBJ2-5	NA	NA	TRBV29-1	TGCAGCGTTGGGCGGTCCCAAGAGACCCAGTACTTC	CSVGRSQETQYF
TRBJ2-7	NA	NA	TRBV28	TGTGCCAGCAGTTCGCGTACCGCCATTGGTCCCTACGAGCAGTACTTC	CASSSRTAIGPYEQYF
TRBJ1-5	once	NA	TRBV6-5	TGTGCCAGCAGTTACTCAAGAGGATCGCAGCCCCAGCATTTT	CASSYSRGSQPQHF
TRBJ2-7	NA	TRBD1	TRBV6-5	TGTGCCAGCAGTTATGGACAGGGGCGCTCCTACGAGCAGTACTTC	CASSYGQGRSYEQYF
TRBJ2-1	once	TRBD2	TRBV5-6	TGTGCCAGCAGCACCAGCGGGAGACCCTACAATGAGCAGTTCTTC	CASSTSGRPYNEQFF
TRBJ2-7	NA	NA	TRBV18	TGTGCCAGCTCACCGGGCCCGAGTCGAGAGCAGTACTTC	CASSPGPSREQYF
TRBJ2-2	NA	TRBD2	TRBV28	TGTGCCAGCAGTAGCGGGAGGGCCCTAACCGGGGAGCTGTTTTTT	CASSSGRALTGELFF
TRBJ2-7	NA	NA	TRBV15	TGTGCCACCAGCAAAGGGGGCGAGCAGTACTTC	CATSKGGEQYF
TRBJ2-1	NA	NA	TRBV20-1	TGCAGTGCTAGAGCGAATGAGCAGTTCTTC	CSARANEQFF
TRBJ1-5	NA	NA	TRBV6-5	TGTGCCAGCACCAAGGGTATCGGGGACAATCAGCCCCAGCATTTT	CASTKGIGDNQPQHF
TRBJ1-2	once	TRBD1	TRBV2	TGTGCCAGCGACCTACAGGGGAATGGCTACGGCTACACCTTC	CASDLQGNGYGYTF
TRBJ1-2	NA	NA	TRBV28	TGTGCCAGCTGTCCGTTGGGGGCCTATGGCTACACCTTC	CASCPLGAYGYTF
TRBJ2-6	few	TRBD1	TRBV11-3	TGTGCCAGCAGCCAGGGACAGGGTAGTTCTGGGGCCAACGTCCTGACTTTC	CASSQGQGSSGANVLTF
TRBJ2-3	NA	TRBD1	TRBV29-1	TGCAGCGTTGCTCAGACAGGGGATACGCAGTATTTT	CSVAQTGDTQYF
TRBJ2-2	NA	NA	TRBV7-6	TGTGCCAGCAGCTCCAGGGCGACGAACACCGGGGAGCTGTTTTTT	CASSSRATNTGELFF
TRBJ2-1	NA	TRBD2	TRBV5-1	TGCGCCAGCAGCTCACGAAGCGGGAGGGCCGGAGGGGGGCAGTTCTTC	CASSSRSGRAGGGQFF
TRBJ2-7	NA	NA	TRBV13	TGTGCCAGCACCCCCACTCGGTCGAGCTCCTACGAGCAGTACTTC	CASTPTRSSSYEQYF
TRBJ2-1	NA	TRBD2	TRBV30	TGTGCCTGGAAACTAGCGGGAGCGGTGCAGTTCTTC	CAWKLAGAVQFF
TRBJ2-2	NA	TRBD2	TRBV7-9	TGTGCCAGCAGCCTCCCTAGCGGCTACACCGGGGAGCTGTTTTTT	CASSLPSGYTGELFF
TRBJ2-1	NA	NA	TRBV7-3	TGTGCCAGCAGCCAAAGACTGACTAGGTCGAGCTCCTACAATGAGCAGTTCTTC	CASSQRLTRSSSYNEQFF
TRBJ2-5	NA	TRBD2	TRBV10-3	TGTGCCATCAGTGAGTCGGGACTAGCGGAAGAGACCCAGTACTTC	CAISESGLAEETQYF
TRBJ2-5	once	TRBD2	TRBV4-1	TGCGCCAGCAGCCAAGATGGGCTAGCGGGAGGGAACCAAGAGACCCAGTACTTC	CASSQDGLAGGNQETQYF
TRBJ1-4	NA	NA	TRBV4-2	TGTGCCAGCAGCCAACCCGGAGGAGAGATGGGGGAAAAACTGTTTTTT	CASSQPGGEMGEKLFF
TRBJ2-7	NA	NA	TRBV2	TGTGCCAGCATTCTACTCCCCCAAGTCGACGAGCAGTACTTC	CASILLPQVDEQYF
TRBJ2-1	NA	TRBD2	TRBV9	TGTGCCAGCAGCTCTTCTAGCGGGAGGTTTGTCAGCTCCTACAATGAGCAGTTCTTC	CASSSSSGRFVSSYNEQFF
TRBJ2-7	NA	NA	TRBV9	TGTGCCAGCACCCCGCGGGACTACGAGCAGTACTTC	CASTPRDYEQYF
TRBJ2-7	NA	TRBD2	TRBV27	TGTGCCAGCAGTCGGACTAGCGGGACATACGAGCAGTACTTC	CASSRTSGTYEQYF
TRBJ1-5	NA	NA	TRBV11-2	TGTGCCAGCAGCTTATCGAGGGTCCAGCCCCAGCATTTT	CASSLSRVQPQHF
TRBJ2-5	NA	TRBD2	TRBV27	TGTGCCAGCAGTCTGGGCGGGAGTTTGGTGGGGCAAGAGACCCAGTACTTC	CASSLGGSLVGQETQYF
TRBJ1-1	NA	NA	TRBV5-4	TGTGCCAGCAGCTTGGGAGGTGAGTCTTTCTTT	CASSLGGESFF
TRBJ2-1	NA	TRBD2	TRBV7-3	TGTGCCAGCAGCCCCCTGCTAGCGGGAAAGAATGAGCAGTTCTTC	CASSPLLAGKNEQFF
TRBJ2-3	NA	NA	TRBV5-1	TGCGCCAGCAGATATTATGATACGCAGTATTTT	CASRYYDTQYF
TRBJ2-1	NA	NA	TRBV6-1	TGTGCCAGCAGAGCAGGGGCCTCACCCTACAATGAGCAGTTCTTC	CASRAGASPYNEQFF
TRBJ1-1	NA	NA	TRBV5-6	TGTGCCAGCAGTAAAATAGGAGGGCAGAACACTGAAGCTTTCTTT	CASSKIGGQNTEAFF
TRBJ2-6	few	NA	TRBV5-4	TGTGCCAGCAGCCGACAGGGAGGCATGATCTCTGGGGCCAACGTCCTGACTTTC	CASSRQGGMISGANVLTF
TRBJ1-6	NA	TRBD1	TRBV29-1	TGCAGCGTCACCGGGACAGGGGACTATAATTCACCCCTCCACTTT	CSVTGTGDYNSPLHF
TRBJ1-1	NA	TRBD1	TRBV7-8	TGTGCCAGCAGCCGCAGGGGACAGGGGACTGAAGCTTTCTTT	CASSRRGQGTEAFF
TRBJ2-7	NA	NA	TRBV5-1	TGCGCCAGCAGCCAGACAGGAGGTGAGCAGTACTTC	CASSQTGGEQYF
TRBJ2-5	NA	NA	TRBV28	TGTGCCAGCAGTTTACCTCCGTCAGAGACCCAGTACTTC	CASSLPPSETQYF
TRBJ2-5	NA	NA	TRBV9	TGTGCCAGCAGCGTTAGGGACCCGCCGGGGGAGCAGTACTTC	CASSVRDPPGEQYF
TRBJ2-1	NA	TRBD2	TRBV5-4	TGTGCCAGCAGCCTATCCCCGGGGGGTGAGCAGTTCTTC	CASSLSPGGEQFF
TRBJ2-7	NA	NA	TRBV6-5	TGTGCCAGCAGTTACTCAGGGGCGCAAAACGAGCAGTACTTC	CASSYSGAQNEQYF
TRBJ2-7	NA	TRBD1	TRBV2	TGTGCCAGCAGTAGGGACAGGGGCGGGGACAACGAGCAGTACTTC	CASSRDRGGDNEQYF
TRBJ1-4	NA	TRBD1	TRBV6-6	TGTACCAGCACCCTGGATGGGACAGGGAGTGAAAAACTGTTTTTT	CTSTLDGTGSEKLFF
TRBJ1-5	NA	NA	TRBV9	TGTGCCAGCAGCGCGGGACTCAGCAATCAGCCCCAGCATTTT	CASSAGLSNQPQHF
TRBJ1-2	NA	TRBD1	TRBV29-1	TGCAGCGTTGAATGGACAGGGGTCGCCTATGGCTACACCTTC	CSVEWTGVAYGYTF
TRBJ2-7	NA	NA	TRBV5-1	TGCGCCAGCAGCCAGGCCGCCTACACCTACGAGCAGTACTTC	CASSQAAYTYEQYF
TRBJ1-1	NA	NA	TRBV28	TGTGCCAGCATTAAGAACAGTGTCAACACTGAAGCTTTCTTT	CASIKNSVNTEAFF
TRBJ1-2	NA	NA	TRBV19	TGTGCCAGTAGTATATATGGGGGAGGCGCTGGCTACACCTTC	CASSIYGGGAGYTF
TRBJ1-1	few	NA	TRBV4-2	TGTGCCAGCAGCCTAAACACTGAAGCTTTCTTT	CASSLNTEAFF